The rows below give T cell receptor beta chains drawn from one sample of a study of blood T cell repertoires in COVID-19. The repertoire was sequenced with immunoSEQ multiplex PCR; TCRdb's copy has only in-frame clones and lacks some. The profile shows 110,000 or so clones, 85% of them singletons. Sequenced sample: peripheral blood. The origin of the receptors is a middle-aged man with acute or convalescent COVID-19. CDR3s leave out the opening cysteine and the closing phenylalanine or tryptophan.

V: TRBV5-5; CDR3: ASSFMGSGGTEAF
V: TRBV30; CDR3: AWSQGILTDTQY
V: TRBV4-1; CDR3: ASSPLPGTANEKLF
V: TRBV30; CDR3: AWGTGNTEAF
V: TRBV6-4; CDR3: ASSAEVASTDTQY
V: TRBV7-2; CDR3: ASSKGLATDTQY
V: TRBV27; CDR3: ASSGSDRGHFYGYT
V: TRBV9; CDR3: ASSVRAGSTDTQY
V: TRBV14; CDR3: ASSLSAGANSPLH
V: TRBV4-1; CDR3: ASSQDPLTGTGGREQY
V: TRBV4-1; CDR3: ASSQGVFGGEETQY
V: TRBV7-9; CDR3: ASSLAGATTQETQY
V: TRBV6-4; CDR3: ASSDFGGGLRFSSYEQY
V: TRBV24-1; CDR3: ATGQGMGTDTQY
V: TRBV6-5; CDR3: ASSRTLSGNTIY
V: TRBV29-1; CDR3: SVQVGASSGNTIY
V: TRBV6-2/TRBV6-3; CDR3: VSSYERGGQETQY
V: TRBV3-1/TRBV3-2; CDR3: ASSRSDGSYEQY
V: TRBV29-1; CDR3: SVATNLYGQGTSYEQY
V: TRBV5-1; CDR3: ASSWGREAGGYNEQF
V: TRBV20-1; CDR3: SASIEYEQY
V: TRBV5-8; CDR3: ASSLPRGLYTGELF
V: TRBV6-6; CDR3: ASSPYPAGGSYNEQF
V: TRBV5-5; CDR3: ASSLSFPYNEQF
V: TRBV4-3; CDR3: ASSQGLGSGGTGHEQY
V: TRBV19; CDR3: ASSPGQGGYGYT
V: TRBV4-1; CDR3: ASSQKMSADTQY
V: TRBV2; CDR3: ASSARTGAPYGYT
V: TRBV11-1; CDR3: ASSLARKGYEQY
V: TRBV15; CDR3: ATSRDFKTDTQY
V: TRBV9; CDR3: ASSQQTGLYYGYT
V: TRBV5-6; CDR3: ASSLAAGADTQY
V: TRBV4-2; CDR3: ASSPTGTSGGVTDTQY
V: TRBV12-3/TRBV12-4; CDR3: ASSRTGLGYT
V: TRBV7-2; CDR3: ASSFSGGLGNIQY
V: TRBV19; CDR3: ASSAMDRNEQY
V: TRBV19; CDR3: ASSTSYNEQF
V: TRBV12-5; CDR3: ASGLVDREAF
V: TRBV19; CDR3: ASSILLSTDTQY
V: TRBV11-2; CDR3: ASSRTGELF